This T cell receptor (beta chain) was recorded in a study of cytomegalovirus exposure and HLA in healthy donors. Healthy individuals who donated bone marrow served as the donors. This CDR3 is built from 13 residues. Germline V gene lookup returns CDR1 MNHEY and CDR2 SVGAGI. Trimming pared 3 bases from V and 5 bases from J, leaving 8 bases between. PCR employed 60 Vbeta and 13 Jbeta primers. Measured with immunoSEQ multiplex PCR; TCRdb has only the in-frame clones, and not every one. This specimen shows 100,000 to 150,000 clones; the ten leading clones hold around 1.6%. The genes are TRBV6-5 and TRBJ1-5; D is ambiguous. The source is a man younger than 30 in good health and CMV-seronegative. Sequenced sample: PBMCs. CDR3 DNA sequence: TGTGCCAGCAGTTATGCCGGAGATCAGCCCCAGCATTTT. This sequence encodes CASSYAGDQPQHF.